These T cell receptor beta chains were read from a single sample in a study of blood T cell repertoires in COVID-19. The protocol was immunoSEQ multiplex PCR, while the TCRdb copy is restricted to in-frame clones and leaves out a portion. Among a few hundred thousand clones listed, under 85% were seen once. Sequences were obtained from peripheral blood. These receptors all stem from a man in his thirties or forties who had recovered from COVID-19. The CDR3 runs from the conserved cysteine through the conserved F or W. The order of the fields is D gene, clone size, V gene, J gene, CDR3 protein, CDR3 DNA. D genes are given only for firm matches. The size entry is marked missing in some rows and otherwise reads once, few, many or a size class.

D gene: TRBD1
clone size: .
V gene: TRBV23-1
J gene: TRBJ1-2
CDR3 protein: CASSQPDGTAANYGYTF
CDR3 DNA: TGCGCCAGCAGTCAACCTGACGGGACAGCAGCTAACTATGGCTACACCTTC

D gene: TRBD1
clone size: .
V gene: TRBV6-4
J gene: TRBJ2-3
CDR3 protein: CASSRTGDGTDTQYF
CDR3 DNA: TGTGCCAGCAGCAGGACAGGGGATGGGACAGATACGCAGTATTTT

D gene: .
clone size: .
V gene: TRBV10-3
J gene: TRBJ2-2
CDR3 protein: CASTGDPNTGELFF
CDR3 DNA: TGTGCCTCGACAGGAGATCCGAACACCGGGGAGCTGTTTTTT

D gene: .
clone size: .
V gene: TRBV28
J gene: TRBJ1-3
CDR3 protein: CASSLSGEEGNTIYF
CDR3 DNA: TGTGCCAGCAGTTTATCGGGTGAAGAGGGAAACACCATATATTTT

D gene: TRBD1
clone size: .
V gene: TRBV6-6
J gene: TRBJ2-2
CDR3 protein: CASSSRQGNTGELFF
CDR3 DNA: TGTGCCAGCAGTTCCCGACAGGGTAACACCGGGGAGCTGTTTTTT

D gene: .
clone size: .
V gene: TRBV29-1
J gene: TRBJ2-3
CDR3 protein: CSVERGLQYF
CDR3 DNA: TGCAGCGTTGAAAGGGGACTTCAGTATTTT

D gene: TRBD1
clone size: once
V gene: TRBV14
J gene: TRBJ1-2
CDR3 protein: CASSHPGQGSGYTF
CDR3 DNA: TGTGCCAGCAGCCATCCGGGACAGGGTTCTGGCTACACCTTC

D gene: TRBD2
clone size: .
V gene: TRBV2
J gene: TRBJ2-3
CDR3 protein: CASSERSSGMDTQYF
CDR3 DNA: TGTGCCAGCAGTGAAAGGTCTAGCGGTATGGATACGCAGTATTTT

D gene: TRBD2
clone size: .
V gene: TRBV9
J gene: TRBJ2-1
CDR3 protein: CASSAGGSEQFF
CDR3 DNA: TGTGCCAGCAGTGCCGGGGGGTCTGAGCAGTTCTTC

D gene: TRBD2
clone size: .
V gene: TRBV7-9
J gene: TRBJ2-7
CDR3 protein: CASSHTSENPYEQYF
CDR3 DNA: TGTGCCAGCAGCCACACTAGCGAGAACCCCTACGAGCAGTACTTC

D gene: TRBD1
clone size: .
V gene: TRBV5-1
J gene: TRBJ2-3
CDR3 protein: CASSIGQGGTDTQYF
CDR3 DNA: TGCGCCAGCAGCATAGGACAGGGGGGGACAGATACGCAGTATTTT

D gene: TRBD2
clone size: .
V gene: TRBV6-4
J gene: TRBJ2-5
CDR3 protein: CASSRTSEETQYF
CDR3 DNA: TGTGCCAGCAGCCGGACTAGCGAAGAGACCCAGTACTTC

D gene: TRBD1
clone size: .
V gene: TRBV19
J gene: TRBJ2-1
CDR3 protein: CASSLGTENNEQFF
CDR3 DNA: TGTGCCAGTAGCCTTGGGACAGAAAACAATGAGCAGTTCTTC

D gene: .
clone size: once
V gene: TRBV5-5
J gene: TRBJ2-3
CDR3 protein: CASSTGPQGTQYF
CDR3 DNA: TGTGCCAGCAGCACAGGCCCCCAAGGTACGCAGTATTTT

D gene: TRBD1
clone size: .
V gene: TRBV4-2
J gene: TRBJ2-1
CDR3 protein: CASSPRTGMINEQFF
CDR3 DNA: TGTGCCAGCAGCCCACGGACAGGGATGATCAATGAGCAGTTCTTC

D gene: TRBD1
clone size: .
V gene: TRBV28
J gene: TRBJ1-2
CDR3 protein: CASTTGVTGYGYTF
CDR3 DNA: TGTGCCAGCACTACAGGGGTCACGGGCTATGGCTACACCTTC

D gene: .
clone size: once
V gene: TRBV6-7
J gene: TRBJ2-7
CDR3 protein: CARAEVRSPYEQYF
CDR3 DNA: TGTGCCAGGGCAGAGGTCCGGTCGCCCTACGAGCAGTACTTC

D gene: TRBD1
clone size: .
V gene: TRBV6-5
J gene: TRBJ2-2
CDR3 protein: CASSSRQGQGTGELFF
CDR3 DNA: TGTGCCAGCAGTTCCAGACAGGGGCAAGGCACCGGGGAGCTGTTTTTT

D gene: .
clone size: .
V gene: TRBV9
J gene: TRBJ2-1
CDR3 protein: CASTPAGQVSYNEQFF
CDR3 DNA: TGTGCCAGCACCCCCGCGGGGCAGGTTTCCTACAATGAGCAGTTCTTC

D gene: .
clone size: .
V gene: TRBV11-2
J gene: TRBJ2-3
CDR3 protein: CASSLYGRGGTDTQYF
CDR3 DNA: TGTGCCAGCAGCTTATACGGCCGGGGAGGCACAGATACGCAGTATTTT

D gene: .
clone size: .
V gene: TRBV19
J gene: TRBJ2-1
CDR3 protein: CASTVVAGAYNEQFF
CDR3 DNA: TGTGCCAGTACCGTAGTGGCGGGGGCGTACAATGAGCAGTTCTTC

D gene: .
clone size: .
V gene: TRBV4-1
J gene: TRBJ1-1
CDR3 protein: CASSQGRSGNTEAFF
CDR3 DNA: TGCGCCAGCAGCCAAGGTCGGTCTGGGAACACTGAAGCTTTCTTT

D gene: .
clone size: .
V gene: TRBV29-1
J gene: TRBJ2-7
CDR3 protein: CSGTTGSYEQYF
CDR3 DNA: TGCAGCGGAACGACAGGATCCTACGAGCAGTACTTC

D gene: TRBD1
clone size: .
V gene: TRBV29-1
J gene: TRBJ1-1
CDR3 protein: CSARTGGRTEAFF
CDR3 DNA: TGCAGCGCGCGAACAGGGGGCCGGACTGAAGCTTTCTTT

D gene: TRBD1
clone size: .
V gene: TRBV3-1/TRBV3-2
J gene: TRBJ1-1
CDR3 protein: CASSPDRGTFEAFF
CDR3 DNA: TGTGCCAGCAGCCCCGACAGGGGGACCTTTGAAGCTTTCTTT

D gene: .
clone size: .
V gene: TRBV27
J gene: TRBJ1-4
CDR3 protein: CASSLNFGLEKLFF
CDR3 DNA: TGTGCCAGCAGTTTAAATTTTGGGCTTGAAAAACTGTTTTTT

D gene: .
clone size: .
V gene: TRBV11-1
J gene: TRBJ2-3
CDR3 protein: CASSPQLEDTQYF
CDR3 DNA: TGTGCCAGCAGCCCTCAACTAGAAGATACGCAGTATTTT

D gene: TRBD2
clone size: .
V gene: TRBV5-1
J gene: TRBJ2-1
CDR3 protein: CASSRTSGGLQSYNEQFF
CDR3 DNA: TGCGCCAGCAGCCGGACTAGCGGGGGGTTGCAATCCTACAATGAGCAGTTCTTC